This T cell receptor beta chain was obtained from a study of shared clonotypes between healthy human individuals. Generated by immunoSEQ multiplex PCR, the TCRdb table keeps only in-frame clones and is missing some. This table has about 1,500,000 clones, 95% to 97% appearing once. Study-level points and caveats: In a handful of donors, 4.5% to 5.5% of naive CD4 clonotypes appeared in common.

This clone appeared many times. The target antigen is unknown. V lost 6 bases and J lost 4, with 9 bases in between. This CDR3 is built from 13 residues. The V gene's germline CDR1 is SGHTA and CDR2 FQGTGA. This TCR was sampled from a young man in good health. This chain uses TRBV7-3 with TRBJ2-2; D not certain. The sequenced sample was naive CD4+ T cells sorted from blood. The subset here: CD45RA+ positively selected. The CDR3 sequence is CASRANPTGELFF. Written as DNA, the CDR3 is TGTGCCAGCAGGGCAAATCCCACCGGGGAGCTGTTTTTT.